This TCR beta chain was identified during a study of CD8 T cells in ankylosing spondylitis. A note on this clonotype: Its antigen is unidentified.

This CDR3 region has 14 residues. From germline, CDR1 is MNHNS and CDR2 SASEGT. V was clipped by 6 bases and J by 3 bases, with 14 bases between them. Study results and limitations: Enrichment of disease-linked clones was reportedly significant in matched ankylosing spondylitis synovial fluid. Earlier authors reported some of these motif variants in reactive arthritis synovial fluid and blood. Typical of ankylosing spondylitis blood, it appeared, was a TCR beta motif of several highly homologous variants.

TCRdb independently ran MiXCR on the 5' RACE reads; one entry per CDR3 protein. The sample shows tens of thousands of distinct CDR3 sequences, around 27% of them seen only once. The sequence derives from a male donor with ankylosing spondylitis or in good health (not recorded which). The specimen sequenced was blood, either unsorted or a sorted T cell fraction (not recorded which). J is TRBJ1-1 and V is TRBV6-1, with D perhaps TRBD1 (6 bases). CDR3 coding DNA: TGTGCCAGCAGACCTACAGGGAGGTACACTGAAGCTTTCTTT. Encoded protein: CASRPTGRYTEAFF.